These 6 T cell receptor beta chains share one sample of origin, sequenced in a study of neurological immune-mediated disorders. Time point meaning: longitudinal time-point 3. Each CDR3 protein is one row after TCRdb ran MiXCR on the 5' RACE reads. The sample lists about 49,000 distinct CDR3 sequences; 7% to 10% were seen once. The source material was PBMCs. These receptors all come from a woman aged 40 to 50 in good health.

This clonotype has at least ten counts. As DNA, the CDR3 is TGCAGTGCTAGAGATTGGGCTAGCGGGGGCCGGCCCTACGAGCAGTACTTC. Amino acids: CSARDWASGGRPYEQYF. The V and J genes are TRBV20-1 and TRBJ2-7; 10 nucleotides line up with TRBD2. CDR1 and CDR2 (germline): DFQATT, SNEGSKA (reference sequence). The CDR3 totals 17 residues. With 0 bases clipped from V and 2 bases from J, the junction kept 10 bases outside the gene matches.

This clonotype showed up many times. V is TRBV5-6 and J is TRBJ1-4; D remains ambiguous. Germline loops: CDR1 SGHDT, CDR2 YYEEEE. The CDR3 extends over 14 amino acids. V lost 5 bases and J lost 3, with 11 bases in between. The CDR3 DNA follows: TGTGCCAGCAGTGACCGAGGGTCTAATGAAAAACTGTTTTTT. This translates into CASSDRGSNEKLFF.

This clonotype was observed a few times. This sequence joins TRBV10-3 and TRBJ2-7; TRBD2 agrees at 14 bases. The CDR3 runs 15 residues. Losses at the gene ends were 10 bases for V and 3 bases for J; bases not matched to a gene: 8. Germline loops: CDR1 ENHRY, CDR2 SYGVKD. CDR3 loop: CASATSGRANYEQYF. As DNA, the CDR3 is TGTGCCAGCGCGACTAGCGGGAGGGCCAACTACGAGCAGTACTTC.

A remark on this clonotype: Without the conserved terminal phenylalanine or tryptophan, this CDR3 likely stems from a read error. The CDR3 sequence: CASSQKGGGYGYTY. The DNA of the CDR3 is TGTGCCAGCAGCCAAAAGGGGGGAGGCTATGGCTACACCTAC. The chain is built from TRBV12-3 or TRBV12-4 and TRBJ1-2; a weak D match, TRBD1 (6 bases). V dropped 6 bases and J dropped 4 bases, with 15 bases sitting between them. This CDR3 region has 14 residues.

V is TRBV3-1 and J is TRBJ2-6; D unclear. The CDR3 spans 15 residues. V lost 5 bases and J lost 2, with 10 bases in between. Germline CDR1 is LGHDT and CDR2 is YNNKEL (reference sequence). In DNA form, the CDR3 reads TGTGCCAGCAGCTCCGGTCGCACTGGGGCCAACGTCCTGACTTTC. This encodes CASSSGRTGANVLTF. Filled out from reference TRBV3-1 and TRBJ2-6, the complete variable domain reads DTAVSQTPKYLVTQMGNDKSIKCEQNLGHDTMYWYKQDSKKFLKIMFSYNNKELIINETVPNRFSPKSPDKAHLNLHINSLELGDSAVYFCASSSGRTGANVLTFGAGSRLTVL.

This clonotype showed up many times. The chain combines TRBV3-1 with TRBJ2-2; D ambiguous. From germline, CDR1 is LGHDT and CDR2 YNNKEL (reference sequence). Trimming removed 3 bases at V and 7 bases at J, with 9 bases between. This CDR3 region has 13 residues. Here the CDR3 DNA reads TGTGCCAGCAGCCAGACGTCGGGCGGGGAGCTGTTTTTT. It codes for CASSQTSGGELFF.